This passage covers 25 T cell receptor beta chains from one sample sequenced in a study of T cell clones after liver transplantation. Assay used: immunoSEQ multiplex PCR; TCRdb lists only in-frame clones, some missing. The table has under 150,000 clones, over 75% seen once. The source material was CD4+ T cells from blood, sampled 12 months after liver transplant. The origin of the receptors is a human patient who received a liver transplant. Some T cells may have come from the graft donor.

The chain joins TRBV6-1 to TRBJ1-5, with 7 bases matching TRBD1. This CDR3 region has 15 residues. The ends lost 3 bases at V and 3 bases at J; junction bases unmatched: 5. Germline CDR1 and CDR2: MNHNS and SASEGT. As DNA, the CDR3 is TGTGCCAGCAGTGAGGGACAGATGGCCAATCAGCCCCAGCATTTT. Protein sequence: CASSEGQMANQPQHF.

In its sample, this clone was seen a few times. The sample has other DNA sequences that encode this CDR3 too. This sequence joins TRBV25-1 and TRBJ2-1, with 11 bases lining up with TRBD2. The V gene end was trimmed by 6 bases and the J gene end by 3 bases; junction bases not matched to a gene: 1. Germline values: CDR1 MGHDK, CDR2 SYGVNS. This CDR3 comprises 14 residues. The CDR3 loop reads CASRTSGGYNEQFF. CDR3 DNA: TGTGCCAGCAGAACTAGCGGGGGCTACAATGAGCAGTTCTTC.

The rearrangement links TRBV18 to TRBJ2-3; D uncertain. CDR1 and CDR2 from the germline V gene are KGHSH and LQKENI. The V gene lost 3 bases and the J gene lost 3 bases, with 10 bases spanning the gap. The length of the CDR3 is 14 residues. Written as DNA, the CDR3 is TGTGCCAGCTCACCGGTTCCAGCAACAGATACGCAGTATTTT. Residues: CASSPVPATDTQYF.

The chain carries TRBV5-1 and TRBJ2-7; D remains ambiguous. V was pared by 0 bases and J by 3 bases, with 16 bases between. This CDR3 has 16 amino acids. Germline CDR1 reads SGHRS; CDR2 reads YFSETQ. The CDR3 coding sequence is TGCGCCAGCAGCTTGGGGTTAAGCGTGAGCTACTACGAGCAGTACTTC. Residues: CASSLGLSVSYYEQYF. The variable domain in full, completed from reference TRBV5-1 and TRBJ2-7, reads KAGVTQTPRYLIKTRGQQVTLSCSPISGHRSVSWYQQTPGQGLQFLFEYFSETQRNKGNFPGRFSGRQFSNSRSEMNVSTLELGDSALYLCASSLGLSVSYYEQYFGPGTRLTVT.

Only one count was recorded for this clone. The gene calls are TRBV15 and TRBJ1-2, with 7 positions matching TRBD1. The J segment lost 4 bases and the V segment lost 3 bases, leaving 8 bases of the junction unmatched. The CDR3 consists of 15 residues. The germline V gene encodes CDR1 LNHNV and CDR2 YYDKDF (reference sequence). The CDR3, as DNA: TGTGCCACCAGCAGCCCTGACAGGGTTTTCTATGGCTACACCTTC. It translates to CATSSPDRVFYGYTF.

The chain employs TRBV28 and TRBJ1-4, with D tentatively TRBD1 (5 bases). Germline loops: CDR1 MDHEN, CDR2 SYDVKM. This CDR3 contains 14 residues. The V gene lost 4 bases and the J gene lost 10 bases, with 16 bases spanning the gap. CDR3 sequence reads: CASSWEGSGRKLFF. The CDR3 nucleotides read TGTGCCAGCAGTTGGGAAGGCTCGGGGCGAAAACTGTTTTTT.

The chain is built from TRBV15 and TRBJ2-1; D is unresolved. V was shortened by 5 bases and J by 8 bases, with 10 bases between the two germline ends. This CDR3 contains 12 residues. Germline loops: CDR1 LNHNV, CDR2 YYDKDF (reference sequence). CDR3 region: CATSVGSDEQFF. The CDR3 region has the DNA TGTGCCACCAGCGTCGGGTCGGATGAGCAGTTCTTC. The full variable domain, with the rest looked up from reference TRBV15 and TRBJ2-1, is DAMVIQNPRYQVTQFGKPVTLSCSQTLNHNVMYWYQQKSSQAPKLLFHYYDKDFNNEADTPDNFQSRRPNTSFCFLDIRSPGLGDTAMYLCATSVGSDEQFFGPGTRLTVL.

This chain uses TRBV7-2 with TRBJ2-7, with 11 bases that match TRBD2. Germline V CDR1 and CDR2: SGHTA, FQGNSA. The J segment lost 1 base and the V segment lost 4 bases, leaving 6 bases of the junction unmatched. The CDR3 contains 16 residues. CDR3 residues: CASSYGLAGESYEQYF. The CDR3 DNA reads TGTGCCAGCAGCTATGGACTAGCGGGTGAATCCTACGAGCAGTACTTC.

The genes are TRBV4-1 and TRBJ2-3; D is possibly TRBD1 or TRBD2 (5 bases each). The CDR3 spans 15 residues. The V gene's germline CDR1 is MGHRA and CDR2 YSYEKL. V was trimmed by 8 bases and J by 4 bases, leaving 19 bases between them. The CDR3 sequence: CASSLGDLTPDTQYF. The DNA of the CDR3 is TGCGCCAGCTCTTTGGGGGACCTAACACCAGATACGCAGTATTTT.

This chain connects TRBV11-3 to TRBJ2-7; tentatively, D is TRBD2 (6 bases). Germline V lookup: CDR1 SGHNT, CDR2 YENEEA. V was pared by 1 base and J by 2 bases, with 21 bases between. The CDR3 spans 18 residues. CDR3 bases: TGTGCCAGCAGCTTAGGTGCAGTCGGCGGGAAGGGGACCTACGAGCAGTACTTC. Encoded protein: CASSLGAVGGKGTYEQYF.

The V and J genes are TRBV11-1 and TRBJ2-2; no clear D. V shed 3 bases and J shed 4 bases, with 9 bases lying between them. CDR1 is SGHAT and CDR2 is FQDESV in the germline V gene (reference sequence). CDR3 size: 14 residues. This CDR3 reads CASSFSDLTGELFF. CDR3 bases: TGTGCCAGCAGCTTCTCGGATCTCACCGGGGAGCTGTTTTTT.

CDR3 sequence reads: CASSRQGTHTIYF. The CDR3 region has the DNA TGTGCCAGCAGTCGCCAGGGCACACACACCATATATTTT. The chain joins TRBV27 to TRBJ1-3; maybe TRBD1 (5 bases). Trimming cost V 5 bases and J 8 bases, with 13 bases left between them. Per the germline V gene, CDR1 is MNHEY and CDR2 is SMNVEV (reference sequence). The CDR3 runs 13 residues.

This clone was observed a handful of times. CDR3 nucleotide sequence: TGCGCCAGCAGCCCCTCGGCCGGGGGTGAGCAGTTCTTC. Translated, it gives CASSPSAGGEQFF. The chain couples TRBV5-1 to TRBJ2-1; D is perhaps TRBD2 (6 bases). Trimming took off 4 bases at V and 9 bases at J, with 14 bases between the two ends. The CDR3 runs 13 residues. The germline gives CDR1 SGHRS, CDR2 YFSETQ.

This clone has only a few counts. The V and J genes are TRBV29-1 and TRBJ1-1; possible D gene TRBD1, 6 bases. Per the germline V gene, CDR1 is SQVTM and CDR2 is ANQGSEA. V was cut by 8 bases and J by 3 bases, with 13 bases left in between. This CDR3 is 12 amino acids long. CDR3 DNA sequence: TGCAGCTACTCAACAGGGCACACTGAAGCTTTCTTT. This sequence encodes CSYSTGHTEAFF.

This chain uses TRBV9 with TRBJ2-3; D call uncertain. Trimming pared 0 bases from V and 1 base from J, leaving 9 bases between. Germline CDR1 reads SGDLS; CDR2 reads YYNGEE. This CDR3 has 15 residues. The CDR3 is CASSVVGEGTDTQYF. The CDR3 DNA is TGTGCCAGCAGCGTAGTAGGTGAGGGCACAGATACGCAGTATTTT.

The chain links TRBV7-9 to TRBJ2-7; D is uncertain. The CDR3 runs to 14 residues. The V and J ends lost 4 bases and 2 bases respectively, with 12 bases between them. Germline assignment: CDR1 SEHNR and CDR2 FQNEAQ (reference sequence). CDR3 protein: CASSSSGQTYEQYF. As DNA, the CDR3 is TGTGCCAGCAGCTCCTCGGGCCAGACCTACGAGCAGTACTTC.

The chain uses TRBV5-1 and TRBJ2-1; D is possibly TRBD2 (5 bases). There are 13 residues in the CDR3. V lost 5 bases and J lost 5, with 11 bases in between. The V gene's germline CDR1 is SGHRS and CDR2 YFSETQ. CDR3 in amino acids: CASRPPGNNEQFF. The CDR3, as DNA: TGCGCCAGCAGGCCCCCGGGGAACAATGAGCAGTTCTTC. Drawing the rest from reference TRBV5-1 and TRBJ2-1, the complete variable domain is KAGVTQTPRYLIKTRGQQVTLSCSPISGHRSVSWYQQTPGQGLQFLFEYFSETQRNKGNFPGRFSGRQFSNSRSEMNVSTLELGDSALYLCASRPPGNNEQFFGPGTRLTVL.

This rearrangement joins TRBV4-2 to TRBJ2-7; D may be TRBD1 or TRBD2 (5 bases each). CDR1 and CDR2 from the germline V gene are LGHNA and YNFKEQ. The CDR3 contains 15 residues. Trimming cost V 4 bases and J 0 bases, with 13 bases left between them. The DNA for the CDR3 is TGTGCCAGCAGCCCCGGGGACGGGCGCTCCTACGAGCAGTACTTC. Translation: CASSPGDGRSYEQYF.

The chain combines TRBV7-3 with TRBJ2-1; 8 nucleotides align to TRBD1. Germline V CDR1 and CDR2: SGHTA, FQGTGA. The CDR3 is 14 amino acids. Trimming cost V 5 bases and J 7 bases; bases outside gene matches: 7. The CDR3 reads CASSVTGARNEQFF. CDR3 DNA sequence: TGTGCCAGCAGCGTGACAGGGGCCCGGAATGAGCAGTTCTTC.

This clone was observed once. This chain links TRBV7-6 with TRBJ2-3; D is uncertain. Trimming cost V 0 bases and J 9 bases, with 16 bases left between them. CDR3 length equals 15 residues. CDR1 is SGHVS and CDR2 is FNYEAQ in the germline V gene. The CDR3 DNA is TGTGCCAGCAGCTTAGCGCTAGGTTCTGGTAGCACGCAGTATTTT. This translates into CASSLALGSGSTQYF.

CDR3 nucleotide sequence: TGTGCCAGCAGCTTAAGCTTGAACACTGAAGCTTTCTTT. It specifies CASSLSLNTEAFF. The genes are TRBV7-9 and TRBJ1-1; D is uncertain. Looked up from germline, CDR1 is SEHNR and CDR2 is FQNEAQ (reference sequence). V shed 2 bases and J shed 0 bases, with 4 bases lying between them. The CDR3 has 13 amino acids. The full variable domain, its missing parts supplied by reference TRBV7-9 and TRBJ1-1, is DTGVSQNPRHKITKRGQNVTFRCDPISEHNRLYWYRQTLGQGPEFLTYFQNEAQLEKSRLLSDRFSAERPKGSFSTLEIQRTEQGDSAMYLCASSLSLNTEAFFGQGTRLTVV.

The V and J genes are TRBV29-1 and TRBJ2-1, with 9 bases that match TRBD1. Germline CDR1 reads SQVTM; CDR2 reads ANQGSEA. The CDR3 covers 11 residues. V gave up 8 bases and J gave up 10 bases; unmatched junction bases: 6. The CDR3 DNA follows: TGCAGCAAGGGACAGGGCAGGGAGCAGTTCTTC. This sequence encodes CSKGQGREQFF.

V and J are TRBV28 and TRBJ2-1; 8 bases align to TRBD2. CDR1 and CDR2 (germline): MDHEN, SYDVKM. Trimming removed 7 bases from V and 6 bases from J; junction bases left unmatched: 8. The CDR3 is 14 amino acids. CDR3 in amino acids: CASNPHGGVNEQFF. DNA of the CDR3: TGTGCCAGCAATCCTCACGGGGGGGTCAATGAGCAGTTCTTC.

CDR3 sequence (DNA): TGTGCCAGCAGTTTATCACAGAACAATCAGCCCCAGCATTTT. Amino acids: CASSLSQNNQPQHF. V usage is TRBV28 and J usage is TRBJ1-5; D gene unclear. The CDR3 is made up of 14 amino acids. Trimming stripped 1 base from V and 3 bases from J, with 7 bases between. Per germline, CDR1 MDHEN and CDR2 SYDVKM.

The chain couples TRBV7-3 to TRBJ2-7, with 11 bases aligning to TRBD2. V shed 1 base and J 4 bases; nucleotides not matched to a gene: 6. The CDR3 has 16 residues. Looked up from germline, CDR1 is SGHTA and CDR2 is FQGTGA. Written as DNA, the CDR3 is TGTGCCAGCAGCTTAAGTGCCGGGACTAGCGGTTACGAGCAGTACTTC. Residues: CASSLSAGTSGYEQYF.